The rows below give T cell receptor beta chains drawn from one sample of a study of T cells in Graves' hyperthyroidism and ophthalmopathy. Each CDR3 protein is one row after TCRdb ran MiXCR on the multiplex PCR reads. Of some 760,000 distinct CDR3 sequences listed, around 15% are singletons. Specimen: blood. These receptors all come from a woman aged 18 to 35 with Graves' hyperthyroidism. Both conserved end residues are trimmed from each CDR3. Fields, in order: J gene, V gene, clone size, CDR3 protein. Not every row has a clone size; where given, it reads once, few, many or a size class.

j_gene: TRBJ2-1; v_gene: TRBV4-1; abundance: few; CDR3aa: ASSQVGYAYNEQF
j_gene: TRBJ1-1; v_gene: TRBV27; abundance: few; CDR3aa: ASSFSGNLNTEAF
j_gene: TRBJ2-7; v_gene: TRBV3-1; abundance: many; CDR3aa: ASSQLPGGEQY
j_gene: TRBJ2-2; v_gene: TRBV7-8; abundance: NA; CDR3aa: ASSLPWGGSIAGELF
j_gene: TRBJ2-7; v_gene: TRBV14; abundance: few; CDR3aa: ASSQAPVAEQY
j_gene: TRBJ2-7; v_gene: TRBV19; abundance: NA; CDR3aa: ASSISDSSSYEQY
j_gene: TRBJ1-6; v_gene: TRBV5-1; abundance: few; CDR3aa: ASSVRQGRSYNSPLH
j_gene: TRBJ1-2; v_gene: TRBV29-1; abundance: few; CDR3aa: SVEGTGFGANYGYT
j_gene: TRBJ2-2; v_gene: TRBV19; abundance: few; CDR3aa: ASTPRRGDTGELF
j_gene: TRBJ2-1; v_gene: TRBV29-1; abundance: NA; CDR3aa: AAGVNEQF